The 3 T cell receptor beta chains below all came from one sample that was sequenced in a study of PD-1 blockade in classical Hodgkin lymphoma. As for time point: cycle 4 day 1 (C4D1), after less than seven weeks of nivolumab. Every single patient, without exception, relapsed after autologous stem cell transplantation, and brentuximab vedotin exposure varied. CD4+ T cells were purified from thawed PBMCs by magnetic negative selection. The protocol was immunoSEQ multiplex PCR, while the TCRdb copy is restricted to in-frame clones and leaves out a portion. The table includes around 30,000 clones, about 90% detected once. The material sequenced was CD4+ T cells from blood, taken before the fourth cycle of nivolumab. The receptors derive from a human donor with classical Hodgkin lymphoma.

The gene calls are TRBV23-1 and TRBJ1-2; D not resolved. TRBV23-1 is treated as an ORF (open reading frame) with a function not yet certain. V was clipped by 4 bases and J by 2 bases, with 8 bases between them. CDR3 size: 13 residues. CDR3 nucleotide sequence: TGCGCCAGCAGTCGTCGTAGGAACTATGGCTACACCTTC. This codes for CASSRRRNYGYTF.

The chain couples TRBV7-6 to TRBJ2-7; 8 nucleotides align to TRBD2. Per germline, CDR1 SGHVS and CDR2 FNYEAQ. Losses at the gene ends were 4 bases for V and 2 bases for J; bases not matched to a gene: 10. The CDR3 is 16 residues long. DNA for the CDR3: TGTGCCAGCAGCTCCAACCCGCGGGGGGTAACCTACGAGCAGTACTTC. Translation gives CASSSNPRGVTYEQYF.

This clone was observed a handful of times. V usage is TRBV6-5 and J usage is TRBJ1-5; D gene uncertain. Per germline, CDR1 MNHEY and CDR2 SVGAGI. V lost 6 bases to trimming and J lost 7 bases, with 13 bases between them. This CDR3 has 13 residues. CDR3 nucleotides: TGTGCCAGCAGCTCTCTCTTCGGGCAGCCCCAGCATTTT. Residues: CASSSLFGQPQHF.